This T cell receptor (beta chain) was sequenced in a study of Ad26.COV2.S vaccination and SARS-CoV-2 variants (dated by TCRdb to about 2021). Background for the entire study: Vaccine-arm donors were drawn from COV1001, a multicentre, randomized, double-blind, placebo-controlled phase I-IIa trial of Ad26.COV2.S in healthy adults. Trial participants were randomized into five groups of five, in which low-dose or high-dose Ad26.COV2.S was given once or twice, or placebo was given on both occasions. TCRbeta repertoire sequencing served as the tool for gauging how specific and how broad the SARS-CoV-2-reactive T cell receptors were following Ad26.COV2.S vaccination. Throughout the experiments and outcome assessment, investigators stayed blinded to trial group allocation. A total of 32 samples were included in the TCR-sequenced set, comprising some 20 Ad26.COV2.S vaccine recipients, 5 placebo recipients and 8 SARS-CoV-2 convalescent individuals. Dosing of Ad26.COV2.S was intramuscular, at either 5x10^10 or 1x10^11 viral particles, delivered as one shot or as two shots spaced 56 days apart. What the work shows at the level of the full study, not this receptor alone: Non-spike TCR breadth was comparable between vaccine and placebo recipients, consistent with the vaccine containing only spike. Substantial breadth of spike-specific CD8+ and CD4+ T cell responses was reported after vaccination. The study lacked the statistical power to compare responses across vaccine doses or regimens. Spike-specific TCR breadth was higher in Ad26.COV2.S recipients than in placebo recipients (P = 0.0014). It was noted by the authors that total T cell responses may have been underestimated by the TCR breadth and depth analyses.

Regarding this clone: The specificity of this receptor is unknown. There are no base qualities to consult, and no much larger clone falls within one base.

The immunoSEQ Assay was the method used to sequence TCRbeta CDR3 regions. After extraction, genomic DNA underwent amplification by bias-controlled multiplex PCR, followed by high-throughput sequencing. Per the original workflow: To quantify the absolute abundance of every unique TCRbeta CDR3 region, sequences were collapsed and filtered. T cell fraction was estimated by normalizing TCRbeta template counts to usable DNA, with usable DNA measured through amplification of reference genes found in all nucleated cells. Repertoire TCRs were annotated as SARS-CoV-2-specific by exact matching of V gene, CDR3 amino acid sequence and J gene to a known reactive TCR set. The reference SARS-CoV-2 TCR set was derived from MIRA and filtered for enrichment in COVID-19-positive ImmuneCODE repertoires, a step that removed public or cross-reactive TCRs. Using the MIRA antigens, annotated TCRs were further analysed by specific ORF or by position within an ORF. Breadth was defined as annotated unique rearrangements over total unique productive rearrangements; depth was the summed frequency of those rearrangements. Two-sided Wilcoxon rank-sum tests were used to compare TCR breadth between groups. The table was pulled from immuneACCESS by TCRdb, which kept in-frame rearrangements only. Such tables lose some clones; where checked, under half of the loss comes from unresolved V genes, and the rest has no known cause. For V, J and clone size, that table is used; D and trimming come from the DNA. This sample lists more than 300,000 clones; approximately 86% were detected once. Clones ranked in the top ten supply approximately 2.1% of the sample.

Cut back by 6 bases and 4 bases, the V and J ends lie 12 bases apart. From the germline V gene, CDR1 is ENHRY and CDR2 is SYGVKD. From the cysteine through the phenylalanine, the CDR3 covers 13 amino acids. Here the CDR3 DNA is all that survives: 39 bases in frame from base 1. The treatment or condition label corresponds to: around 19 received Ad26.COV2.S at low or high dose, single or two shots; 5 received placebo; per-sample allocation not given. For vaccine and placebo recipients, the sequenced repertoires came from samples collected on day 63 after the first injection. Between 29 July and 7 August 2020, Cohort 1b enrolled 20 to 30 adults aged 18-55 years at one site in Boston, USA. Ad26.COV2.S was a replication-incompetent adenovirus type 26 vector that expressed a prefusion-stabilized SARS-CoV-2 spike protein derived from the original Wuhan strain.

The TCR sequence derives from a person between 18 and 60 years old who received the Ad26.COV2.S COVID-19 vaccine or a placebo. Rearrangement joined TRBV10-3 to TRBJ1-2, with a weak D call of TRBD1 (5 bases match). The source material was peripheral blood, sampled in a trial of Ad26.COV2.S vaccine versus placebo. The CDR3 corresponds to CAISPRVPYGYTF. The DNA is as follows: TGTGCCATCAGCCCCAGGGTCCCCTATGGCTACACCTTC.